These 5 T cell receptor beta chains came from one sample sequenced in a study of blood T cells in healthy people across ages. Next came a second PCR, run for roughly 7 to 12 cycles, which used a sample-barcoded 5' primer along with a J-beta primer mix. TCRdb called the 5' RACE reads again in MiXCR, with one record for every CDR3 protein. The sample holds about 1,400,000 distinct CDR3 sequences, around two fifths seen once. Sequenced sample: blood. The receptor set was obtained from a woman between 18 and 29 years old in good health.

This clonotype was seen at least ten times. The chain employs TRBV20-1 and TRBJ1-5; weak D call: TRBD1 (5 bases). Germline CDR1 DFQATT, CDR2 SNEGSKA (reference sequence). This CDR3 region has 15 residues. Trimming stripped 0 bases from V and 6 bases from J, with 15 bases between. DNA for the CDR3: TGCAGTGCTAGAGATACCAGGGAAGGGTCTCAGCCCCAGCATTTT. Protein sequence: CSARDTREGSQPQHF.

The V and J genes are TRBV29-1 and TRBJ1-1; 7 bases match TRBD1. This CDR3 spans 13 amino acids. V dropped 8 bases and J dropped 0; count of bases not matched to a gene: 6. Germline CDR1 SQVTM, CDR2 ANQGSEA. DNA for the CDR3: TGCAGCTTATTGGGACAGCTGAACACTGAAGCTTTCTTT. Protein product: CSLLGQLNTEAFF.

In this sample, this clonotype turned up a few times. V usage is TRBV12-3 or TRBV12-4 and J usage is TRBJ2-1; 13 nucleotides line up with TRBD2. The CDR3 has 20 amino acids. The V segment lost 6 bases and the J segment 5 bases; nucleotides outside the gene matches: 19. In nucleotides, the CDR3 is TGTGCCAGCAGCCTTGGACTAGCGGGGGTCTCGATTTCCCAGGACAATGAGCAGTTCTTC. It yields the protein CASSLGLAGVSISQDNEQFF.

This clonotype has only a few counts. The gene calls are TRBV9 and TRBJ2-1; TRBD2 agrees at 7 bases. J lost 5 bases, V lost 3 bases, and 11 bases had no gene match. The CDR3 consists of 16 residues. Germline CDR1 SGDLS, CDR2 YYNGEE. The CDR3 coding sequence is TGTGCCAGCAGCGCGGGGGGAGGACTAGTGAACAATGAGCAGTTCTTC. Its translation: CASSAGGGLVNNEQFF.

The V gene is TRBV2, the J gene TRBJ2-2; D possibly corresponds to TRBD1 (5 bases). Germline CDR1 reads SNHLY; CDR2 reads FYNNEI. V gave up 0 bases and J gave up 7 bases, with 15 bases separating them. This CDR3 has 16 residues. CDR3 sequence: CASSEASSGFSGELFF. The CDR3 DNA reads TGTGCCAGCAGTGAAGCATCATCAGGGTTTAGCGGGGAGCTGTTTTTT.